A single sample gave rise to the 25 T cell receptor beta chains below, sequenced in a study of human T cells and chemical hapten exposure. TCRdb re-analysed the RACE reads in MiXCR, keeping a single row per CDR3 protein. Altogether fewer than 200,000 distinct CDR3 sequences are present, 25% to 35% being singletons, with the ten largest covering 2.1%. Indicated time point: patch test 3, about 24 weeks after DPC sensitization. As for treatment: therapeutic diphenylcyclopropenone sensitization with weekly scalp DPC. Material: whole blood, obtained in connection with sensitization to the hapten diphenylcyclopropenone (DPC). These receptors came from a woman aged 18-29 years with alopecia areata. Some clones in this sample may be carry-over from other donors' samples.

The chain combines TRBV27 with TRBJ2-3, with D possibly being TRBD2 (6 bases). V shed 2 bases and J shed 6 bases, with 9 bases lying between them. The CDR3 length is 13 residues. CDR1 and CDR2 (germline): MNHEY, SMNVEV (reference sequence). The chain's CDR3 is CASSLRAGDTQYF. CDR3 coding DNA: TGTGCCAGCAGTTTACGGGCGGGGGATACGCAGTATTTT.

The chain couples TRBV7-2 to TRBJ1-6; D is unclear. Trimming shortened V by 10 bases and J by 6 bases, and 10 bases separated the two germline ends. CDR1 is SGHTA and CDR2 is FQGNSA in the germline V gene. This CDR3 spans 12 amino acids. CDR3: CATQSLNSPLHF. Written as DNA, the CDR3 is TGTGCCACGCAGTCGCTTAATTCACCCCTCCACTTT. The complete variable domain, with remaining parts taken from reference TRBV7-2 and TRBJ1-6, reads GAGVSQSPSNKVTEKGKDVELRCDPISGHTALYWYRQSLGQGLEFLIYFQGNSAPDKSGLPSDRFSAERTGGSVSTLTIQRTQQEDSAVYLCATQSLNSPLHFGNGTRLTVT.

This chain's CDR3 is CASSLVSGRATDTQYF. In DNA form, the CDR3 reads TGTGCCAGCAGTTTAGTTAGCGGGAGGGCCACGGATACGCAGTATTTT. J is TRBJ2-3 and V is TRBV27; 11 bases agree with TRBD2. V gave up 2 bases and J gave up 6 bases; unmatched junction bases: 7. From germline, CDR1 is MNHEY and CDR2 SMNVEV (reference sequence). This CDR3 has 16 amino acids.

V is TRBV5-1 and J is TRBJ2-2, with D hard to call. Germline lookup yields CDR1 SGHRS and CDR2 YFSETQ. Trimming stripped 4 bases from V and 0 bases from J, with 10 bases between. This CDR3 contains 15 residues. The CDR3 reads CASSRLGANTGELFF. The DNA for the CDR3 is TGCGCCAGCAGCAGACTTGGAGCGAACACCGGGGAGCTGTTTTTT.

This chain links TRBV20-1 with TRBJ2-7; TRBD1 matches 12 bases. Trimming cost V 3 bases and J 1 base; bases outside gene matches: 13. The CDR3 length is 18 residues. Germline V lookup: CDR1 DFQATT, CDR2 SNEGSKA (reference sequence). CDR3 sequence reads: CSARVPGQGALPSYEQYF. The CDR3 coding sequence is TGCAGTGCTAGGGTTCCGGGACAGGGGGCGCTTCCATCCTACGAGCAGTACTTC.

This chain connects TRBV5-1 to TRBJ2-2; 8 bases align to TRBD1. The ends lost 4 bases at V and 6 bases at J; junction bases unmatched: 5. Germline values: CDR1 SGHRS, CDR2 YFSETQ. CDR3 length: 14 amino acids. The CDR3 bases are TGCGCCAGCAGCCACGGACAGGGAGCCGGGGAGCTGTTTTTT. Translation: CASSHGQGAGELFF. The variable domain in full, with the rest retrieved from reference TRBV5-1 and TRBJ2-2, is KAGVTQTPRYLIKTRGQQVTLSCSPISGHRSVSWYQQTPGQGLQFLFEYFSETQRNKGNFPGRFSGRQFSNSRSEMNVSTLELGDSALYLCASSHGQGAGELFFGEGSRLTVL.

This clonotype was observed a handful of times. The chain combines TRBV5-1 with TRBJ2-7; D may be TRBD1 (6 bases). The V end was cut by 5 bases, the J end by 4 bases, with 19 bases between. The CDR3 runs 15 residues. Germline values: CDR1 SGHRS, CDR2 YFSETQ. DNA for the CDR3: TGCGCCAGCAGATTGAGCCGACAGGATCTTTACGAGCAGTACTTC. It specifies CASRLSRQDLYEQYF.

J is TRBJ2-7 and V is TRBV4-3; D is uncertain. The germline CDR1 and CDR2 sequences are LGHNA and YSLEER. The CDR3 is made up of 15 amino acids. V was pared by 1 base and J by 2 bases, with 12 bases between. This chain's CDR3 is CASSQGVGPPYEQYF. CDR3 sequence (DNA): TGCGCCAGCAGCCAAGGGGTCGGACCCCCCTACGAGCAGTACTTC.

This clonotype came up a few times. V is TRBV29-1 and J is TRBJ2-3, with no clear D. Germline CDR1 SQVTM, CDR2 ANQGSEA. CDR3 size: 11 residues. With 1 base removed from V and 4 bases from J, the gap between germline ends came to 3 bases. The CDR3 bases are TGCAGCGTTGAAGGCCCAGATACGCAGTATTTT. Translation gives CSVEGPDTQYF.

The table lists this clonotype with a few counts. The chain employs TRBV4-3 and TRBJ1-5, with TRBD1 as a possible D gene (5 bases). This CDR3 spans 13 amino acids. Germline V gene lookup returns CDR1 LGHNA and CDR2 YSLEER. V lost 0 bases and J lost 7, with 7 bases in between. CDR3 nucleotide sequence: TGCGCCAGCAGCCAAGATCGGGGCCAGCCCCAGCATTTT. Translation gives CASSQDRGQPQHF.

V gene TRBV3-1 combines with J gene TRBJ2-5; D unresolved. Trimming removed 1 base from V and 5 bases from J, with 8 bases in between. The CDR3 has 13 residues. CDR1 is LGHDT and CDR2 is YNNKEL in the germline V gene (reference sequence). The CDR3 DNA follows: TGTGCCAGCAGCCAAGCGGGTGGTGAGACCCAGTACTTC. This gives the protein CASSQAGGETQYF.

This clonotype was seen more than once but under ten times. The chain combines TRBV4-2 with TRBJ2-3; D might be TRBD2 (5 bases). The CDR3 contains 13 residues. Germline CDR1 and CDR2: LGHNA and YNFKEQ. V was shortened by 8 bases and J by 2 bases, with 11 bases between the two germline ends. The CDR3 sequence is CASRGSYTDTQYF. The CDR3 DNA reads TGTGCCAGCCGAGGGTCTTACACAGATACGCAGTATTTT.

The sample holds a few counts of this clonotype. The gene calls are TRBV7-9 and TRBJ1-4; D not certain. The V and J ends lost 5 bases and 4 bases respectively, with 8 bases between them. Looked up from germline, CDR1 is SEHNR and CDR2 is FQNEAQ (reference sequence). This CDR3 is 13 amino acids long. The chain's CDR3 is CASSQGINEKLFF. The CDR3 DNA sequence: TGTGCCAGCAGCCAAGGGATTAATGAAAAACTGTTTTTT.

V usage is TRBV7-6 and J usage is TRBJ2-1; 7 bases align to TRBD1. Per germline, CDR1 SGHVS and CDR2 FNYEAQ. V lost 3 bases to trimming and J lost 7 bases; unmatched junction nucleotides: 6. This CDR3 is built from 14 residues. The chain's CDR3 is CASSFRGGRNEQFF. CDR3 sequence (DNA): TGTGCCAGCAGCTTTAGAGGGGGCCGGAATGAGCAGTTCTTC.

V and J are TRBV7-9 and TRBJ1-2; D not resolved. The CDR3 consists of 13 residues. Per germline, CDR1 SEHNR and CDR2 FQNEAQ (reference sequence). The V end lost 2 bases, the J end lost 4 bases, and 8 bases lay between the germline ends. For the CDR3, the DNA is TGTGCCAGCAGCTTATACAGCCGCTATGGCTACACCTTC. Encoded protein: CASSLYSRYGYTF. Full variable domain (remainder filled in from reference TRBV7-9 and TRBJ1-2): DTGVSQNPRHKITKRGQNVTFRCDPISEHNRLYWYRQTLGQGPEFLTYFQNEAQLEKSRLLSDRFSAERPKGSFSTLEIQRTEQGDSAMYLCASSLYSRYGYTFGSGTRLTVV.

This clonotype was counted only a few times. This chain connects TRBV11-2 to TRBJ2-5, with 8 positions matching TRBD2. Looked up from germline, CDR1 is SGHAT and CDR2 is FQNNGV. CDR3 length: 13 residues. J gave up 4 bases and V 5 bases, and 3 bases lay outside the gene matches. CDR3 sequence reads: CASSASGRETQYF. In DNA form, the CDR3 reads TGTGCCAGCAGCGCCAGCGGGAGAGAGACCCAGTACTTC.

The genes are TRBV12-3 or TRBV12-4 and TRBJ1-1, with no clear D. The CDR3 contains 15 residues. With 8 bases removed from V and 3 bases from J, the gap between germline ends came to 19 bases. CDR3 residues: CASSTFYGDYTEAFF. As DNA, the CDR3 is TGTGCCAGCTCGACCTTTTACGGGGATTACACTGAAGCTTTCTTT.

This chain uses TRBV4-3 with TRBJ2-3; 13 bases fit TRBD2. The trim removed 3 bases at V and 6 bases at J, leaving 6 bases unmatched. Looked up from germline, CDR1 is LGHNA and CDR2 is YSLEER. This CDR3 has 16 residues. The CDR3 loop reads CASSQDGLAGEDTQYF. CDR3 sequence (DNA): TGCGCCAGCAGCCAGGATGGACTAGCGGGAGAGGATACGCAGTATTTT.

This clonotype was found a few times. The chain employs TRBV4-1 and TRBJ2-7, with 8 bases matching TRBD1. This CDR3 is built from 16 residues. Germline values: CDR1 MGHRA, CDR2 YSYEKL. Trimming cost V 6 bases and J 2 bases; bases outside gene matches: 12. The CDR3 DNA is TGCGCCAGCAGAGAAATCGGGACAGGCAGAACCTACGAGCAGTACTTC. Translation: CASREIGTGRTYEQYF.

The J gene is TRBJ2-3, the V gene TRBV5-4, with D possibly matching TRBD2 (6 bases). From germline, CDR1 is SGHNT and CDR2 YYREEE (reference sequence). The CDR3 consists of 15 residues. Trimming took off 4 bases at V and 1 base at J, with 13 bases between the two ends. The CDR3 nucleotides are TGTGCCAGCAGCATCGGAGGGCAGGGCACAGATACGCAGTATTTT. Protein: CASSIGGQGTDTQYF.

The CDR3 DNA follows: TGTGCCAGCTCTAGAACCGGGTCCTTAAGGTCGGAGACCCAGTACTTC. Translation: CASSRTGSLRSETQYF. The gene calls are TRBV18 and TRBJ2-5; no reliable D call. Per the germline V gene, CDR1 is KGHSH and CDR2 is LQKENI. The CDR3 loop spans 16 amino acids. Trimming left V 6 bases short and J 5 bases short, with 22 bases between.

V gene TRBV12-3 or TRBV12-4 combines with J gene TRBJ1-4, with 8 bases that match TRBD1. The CDR3 contains 14 residues. J was trimmed by 8 bases and V by 5 bases; bases with no gene match: 7. DNA of the CDR3: TGTGCCAGCAGTCTCCGGACAGGGAACGAAAAACTGTTTTTT. Its translation is CASSLRTGNEKLFF.

This sequence joins TRBV15 and TRBJ2-1, with 8 bases lining up with TRBD1. Germline CDR1 reads LNHNV; CDR2 reads YYDKDF (reference sequence). This CDR3 is 15 amino acids long. Trimming removed 6 bases from V and 0 bases from J; junction bases left unmatched: 4. CDR3: CATRTTGVSYNEQFF. The CDR3 nucleotides are TGTGCCACCAGGACGACAGGGGTCTCCTACAATGAGCAGTTCTTC. Full variable domain (remainder filled in from reference TRBV15 and TRBJ2-1): DAMVIQNPRYQVTQFGKPVTLSCSQTLNHNVMYWYQQKSSQAPKLLFHYYDKDFNNEADTPDNFQSRRPNTSFCFLDIRSPGLGDTAMYLCATRTTGVSYNEQFFGPGTRLTVL.

The rearrangement links TRBV7-9 to TRBJ2-1, with TRBD2 identical over 8 bases. Germline trimming cut 5 bases from V and 4 bases from J; bases unmatched to any gene: 13. This CDR3 is 17 amino acids long. Germline loops: CDR1 SEHNR, CDR2 FQNEAQ (reference sequence). The CDR3 DNA sequence: TGTGCCAGCAGCACCATCGGTGCGGGGGGCCGATACAATGAGCAGTTCTTC. Translating it yields CASSTIGAGGRYNEQFF.

J is TRBJ1-6 and V is TRBV30; D remains ambiguous. This CDR3 contains 13 residues. Germline-derived CDR1 and CDR2 are GTSNPN and SVGIG (reference sequence). V lost 4 bases, J lost 7 bases, and 11 bases lay in between. CDR3 in DNA: TGTGCCTGGACAGGTCCGCTCAATTCACCCCTCCACTTT. The encoded protein is CAWTGPLNSPLHF.